These 21 T cell receptor beta chains came from one sample sequenced in a study of blood T cell repertoires in COVID-19. Only in-frame clones appear in the TCRdb table, and some are missing; sequencing was by immunoSEQ multiplex PCR. The sample consists of hundreds of thousands of clones, 70% to 90% of them appearing once. Sample: PBMCs or T cells enriched from blood (not recorded which). The receptor source for this set is a woman in her twenties or thirties who had recovered from COVID-19.

The V call is TRBV7-2, the J call TRBJ2-4, with D possibly TRBD2 on 5 matching bases. CDR1 is SGHTA, CDR2 FQGNSA, per germline. V lost 2 bases, J lost 9 bases, and 11 bases lay in between. The CDR3 totals 13 residues. The CDR3 region has the DNA TGTGCCAGCAGCTTAACTAGACCCAGCATTCAGTACTTC. Translating it yields CASSLTRPSIQYF.

The chain carries TRBV15 and TRBJ1-1; 8 bases are shared with TRBD1. The V gene end was trimmed by 1 base and the J gene end by 8 bases; junction bases not matched to a gene: 6. Looked up from germline, CDR1 is LNHNV and CDR2 is YYDKDF (reference sequence). The CDR3 loop spans 14 amino acids. The CDR3 protein is CATSRGTGIPEAFF. The CDR3 DNA reads as TGTGCCACCAGCAGAGGGACAGGGATTCCCGAAGCTTTCTTT.

This chain joins TRBV5-1 and TRBJ2-3; TRBD2 aligns across 10 bases. The CDR3 length is 17 residues. Germline V gene data show CDR1 as SGHRS and CDR2 as YFSETQ. The V segment lost 4 bases and the J segment 1 base; nucleotides outside the gene matches: 9. CDR3 loop: CASSPDPGTSGTDTQYF. CDR3 nucleotides: TGCGCCAGCAGCCCGGACCCCGGGACTAGCGGCACAGATACGCAGTATTTT.

This chain joins TRBV13 and TRBJ2-1, with 8 bases identical to TRBD2. This CDR3 comprises 18 residues. Germline loops: CDR1 PRHDT, CDR2 FYEKMQ (reference sequence). V lost 5 bases and J lost 8; bases outside the gene matches: 20. The CDR3 protein is CASSPRQTSALGGDEQFF. CDR3 bases: TGTGCCAGCAGCCCCCGCCAGACTAGCGCCCTTGGGGGAGATGAGCAGTTCTTC. The complete variable domain, with remaining parts taken from reference TRBV13 and TRBJ2-1, reads AAGVIQSPRHLIKEKRETATLKCYPIPRHDTVYWYQQGPGQDPQFLISFYEKMQSDKGSIPDRFSAQQFSDYHSELNMSSLELGDSALYFCASSPRQTSALGGDEQFFGPGTRLTVL.

This chain connects TRBV19 to TRBJ1-5; tentatively, D is TRBD1 (5 bases). Per the germline V gene, CDR1 is LNHDA and CDR2 is SQIVND (reference sequence). Trimming stripped 1 base from V and 2 bases from J, with 15 bases between. This CDR3 spans 17 amino acids. CDR3 region: CASSIVGRPLRNQPQHF. The CDR3, as DNA: TGTGCCAGTAGTATAGTGGGGCGGCCTTTACGCAATCAGCCCCAGCATTTT.

This chain links TRBV4-1 with TRBJ1-5, with a weak D call TRBD1 (6 bases). The V gene lost 0 bases and the J gene lost 2 bases, with 11 bases spanning the gap. CDR3 length: 16 residues. Germline assignment: CDR1 MGHRA and CDR2 YSYEKL. The CDR3 loop is CASSQDGAGGNQPQHF. The CDR3 DNA reads as TGCGCCAGCAGCCAAGATGGGGCAGGGGGCAATCAGCCCCAGCATTTT.

Worth noting for this clone: The junction and the germline gene differ at one end; a read error may be behind it. The CDR3 loop is CASREVGQEGWQYF. The CDR3 region has the DNA TGTGCCAGCAGGGAAGTAGGACAGGAGGGATGGCAGTACTTC. The chain recombines TRBV6-1 with TRBJ2-7; D possibly corresponds to TRBD1 (7 bases). This CDR3 has 14 residues. Germline CDR1 MNHNS, CDR2 SASEGT.

The chain is built from TRBV28 and TRBJ1-6, with D maybe TRBD1 (5 bases). The CDR3 spans 17 residues. V shed 4 bases and J shed 8 bases, with 21 bases lying between them. Per germline, CDR1 MDHEN and CDR2 SYDVKM. The CDR3 nucleotides read TGTGCCAGCAGTTCCATGGGCCTGACAGATCTACATTCACCCCTCCACTTT. Protein: CASSSMGLTDLHSPLHF.

This chain joins TRBV19 and TRBJ1-1; weak D call: TRBD1 (5 bases). CDR1 LNHDA and CDR2 SQIVND come from the germline V gene (reference sequence). This CDR3 has 14 amino acids. The germline V and J ends were trimmed by 6 bases and 5 bases, with 16 bases remaining between them. The CDR3 DNA follows: TGTGCCAGTAGCCGGGTCGACGGGGGAACTGAAGCTTTCTTT. Encoded protein: CASSRVDGGTEAFF.

The rearrangement joins TRBV9 to TRBJ2-7, with TRBD2 matching over 14 bases. Germline CDR1 is SGDLS and CDR2 is YYNGEE. This CDR3 is 15 amino acids long. Unmatched junction bases numbered 6, after V lost 4 bases and J lost 6 bases. The CDR3 coding sequence is TGTGCCAGCAGCCTCGGGACTAGCGGGAGTGGCGAGCAGTACTTC. Protein product: CASSLGTSGSGEQYF.

The chain recombines TRBV29-1 with TRBJ1-1; 7 nucleotides align to TRBD1. CDR1 is SQVTM, CDR2 ANQGSEA, per germline. This CDR3 has 14 residues. The V and J ends lost 4 bases and 7 bases, in that order; junction bases with no gene match: 12. The CDR3 bases are TGCAGCGTTGTTGGTCTAAGACAGGGCATTGAAGCTTTCTTT. This codes for CSVVGLRQGIEAFF.

This chain connects TRBV28 to TRBJ1-1, with 7 nucleotides matching TRBD1. Germline CDR1 is MDHEN and CDR2 is SYDVKM. Germline trimming cut 6 bases from V and 0 bases from J; bases unmatched to any gene: 1. This CDR3 has 13 amino acids. For the CDR3, the DNA is TGTGCCAGCAGGGGACAGCTGAACACTGAAGCTTTCTTT. This encodes CASRGQLNTEAFF.

This clone was counted once. The rearrangement joins TRBV27 to TRBJ2-6; 11 bases align to TRBD1. CDR1 and CDR2 (germline): MNHEY, SMNVEV (reference sequence). This CDR3 has 16 residues. V trimming: 6 bases; J trimming: 2 bases; junction bases outside the gene matches: 3. The CDR3 here is CASRGQGAAGANVLTF. The CDR3 DNA sequence: TGTGCCAGCAGAGGACAGGGGGCGGCTGGGGCCAACGTCCTGACTTTC.

The chain joins TRBV5-8 to TRBJ2-5; 8 positions agree with TRBD2. CDR3 size: 17 residues. Per the germline V gene, CDR1 is SGHTS and CDR2 is YDEGEE. V lost 4 bases, J lost 2 bases, and 13 bases stayed unmatched. This CDR3 reads CASSTYGGVDTQETQYF. CDR3 DNA sequence: TGTGCCAGCAGCACCTACGGGGGGGTAGACACGCAAGAGACCCAGTACTTC.

This clone was seen only once. The chain carries TRBV2 and TRBJ1-5, with TRBD1 as a possible D gene (6 bases). Germline-derived CDR1 and CDR2 are SNHLY and FYNNEI. CDR3 length: 17 residues. The germline V and J ends were trimmed by 6 bases and 0 bases, with 18 bases remaining between them. CDR3 in amino acids: CASRWWQGPDSNQPQHF. Written as DNA, the CDR3 is TGTGCCAGCAGGTGGTGGCAGGGGCCGGATAGCAATCAGCCCCAGCATTTT.

The V call is TRBV5-6, the J call TRBJ1-1, with no clear D. Germline CDR1 SGHDT, CDR2 YYEEEE. The germline V and J ends were trimmed by 2 bases and 6 bases, with 8 bases remaining between them. This CDR3 is 12 amino acids long. DNA of the CDR3: TGTGCCAGCAGCTTCCAGACTTCTGAAGCTTTCTTT. Amino acids: CASSFQTSEAFF.

The sample holds a few counts of this clone. The V and J genes are TRBV4-1 and TRBJ1-1; D is uncertain. This CDR3 region has 15 residues. The V end was cut by 0 bases, the J end by 3 bases, with 11 bases between. Germline V lookup: CDR1 MGHRA, CDR2 YSYEKL. CDR3 loop: CASSQERVKDTEAFF. The CDR3 DNA sequence: TGCGCCAGCAGCCAAGAGAGGGTCAAGGACACTGAAGCTTTCTTT.

This chain connects TRBV12-3 or TRBV12-4 to TRBJ2-2, with D tentatively TRBD2 (6 bases). V was cut by 6 bases and J by 5 bases, with 10 bases left in between. The CDR3 has 13 amino acids. The CDR3 coding sequence is TGTGCCAGCAGAAATAGCGGAACCGGGGAGCTGTTTTTT. Protein: CASRNSGTGELFF.

The rearrangement uses TRBV7-2 and TRBJ2-1; D perhaps matches TRBD2 (5 bases). Trimming cost V 1 base and J 8 bases, with 21 bases left between them. This CDR3 is built from 17 residues. Germline-derived CDR1 and CDR2 are SGHTA and FQGNSA. The CDR3 DNA reads TGTGCCAGCAGCTTAGGTCGGCCTAGCCAATTTGTATATGAGCAGTTCTTC. Encoded protein: CASSLGRPSQFVYEQFF.

The J gene is TRBJ1-5, the V gene TRBV5-1, with unresolved D. The CDR3 runs to 10 residues. Germline assignment: CDR1 SGHRS and CDR2 YFSETQ. V gave up 10 bases and J gave up 9 bases, with 11 bases separating them. In nucleotides, the CDR3 is TGCGCCTCGGGTGAACCGCCCCAGCATTTT. It is translated as CASGEPPQHF.

V is TRBV29-1 and J is TRBJ1-2; TRBD1 might be the D (6 bases). Germline V gene lookup returns CDR1 SQVTM and CDR2 ANQGSEA. V shed 5 bases and J shed 8 bases, with 15 bases lying between them. This CDR3 spans 12 amino acids. CDR3 residues: CSVLLGQGGYTF. As DNA, the CDR3 is TGCAGCGTTTTATTAGGGCAGGGGGGCTACACCTTC.